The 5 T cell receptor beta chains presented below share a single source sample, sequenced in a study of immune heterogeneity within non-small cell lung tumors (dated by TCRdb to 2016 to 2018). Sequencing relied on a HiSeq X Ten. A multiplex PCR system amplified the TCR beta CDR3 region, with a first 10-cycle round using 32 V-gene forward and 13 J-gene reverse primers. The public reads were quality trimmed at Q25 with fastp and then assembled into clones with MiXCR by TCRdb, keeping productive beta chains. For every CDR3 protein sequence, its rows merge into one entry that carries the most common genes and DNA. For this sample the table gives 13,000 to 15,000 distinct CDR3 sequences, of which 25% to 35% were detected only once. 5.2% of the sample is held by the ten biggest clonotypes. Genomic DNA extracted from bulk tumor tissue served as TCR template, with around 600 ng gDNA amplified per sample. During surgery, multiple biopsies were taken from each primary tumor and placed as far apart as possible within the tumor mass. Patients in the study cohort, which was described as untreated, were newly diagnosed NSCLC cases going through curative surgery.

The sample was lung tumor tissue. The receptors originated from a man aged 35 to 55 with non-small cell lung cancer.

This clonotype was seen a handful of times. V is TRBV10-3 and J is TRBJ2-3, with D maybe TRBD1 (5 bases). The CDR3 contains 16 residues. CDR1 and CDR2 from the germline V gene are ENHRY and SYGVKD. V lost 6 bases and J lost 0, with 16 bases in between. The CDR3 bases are TGTGCCATCAGAACTCACAGGAGTGAAAGCACAGATACGCAGTATTTT. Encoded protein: CAIRTHRSESTDTQYF.

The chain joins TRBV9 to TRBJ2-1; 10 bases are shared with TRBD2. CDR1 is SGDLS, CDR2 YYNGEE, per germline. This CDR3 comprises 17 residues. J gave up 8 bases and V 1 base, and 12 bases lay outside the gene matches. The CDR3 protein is CASSVWGSAGGPHEQFF. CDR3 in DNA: TGTGCCAGCAGCGTATGGGGTTCAGCGGGAGGGCCACATGAGCAGTTCTTC.

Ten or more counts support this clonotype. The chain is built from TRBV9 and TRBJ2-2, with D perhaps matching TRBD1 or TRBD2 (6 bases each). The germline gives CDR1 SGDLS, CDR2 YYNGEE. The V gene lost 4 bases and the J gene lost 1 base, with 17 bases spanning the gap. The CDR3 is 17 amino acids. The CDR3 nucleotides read TGTGCCAGCAGCCCGCGGAGGGGGGACCTGAACACCGGGGAGCTGTTTTTT. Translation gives CASSPRRGDLNTGELFF. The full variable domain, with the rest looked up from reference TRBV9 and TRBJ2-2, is DSGVTQTPKHLITATGQRVTLRCSPRSGDLSVYWYQQSLDQGLQFLIQYYNGEERAKGNILERFSAQQFPDLHSELNLSSLELGDSALYFCASSPRRGDLNTGELFFGEGSRLTVL.

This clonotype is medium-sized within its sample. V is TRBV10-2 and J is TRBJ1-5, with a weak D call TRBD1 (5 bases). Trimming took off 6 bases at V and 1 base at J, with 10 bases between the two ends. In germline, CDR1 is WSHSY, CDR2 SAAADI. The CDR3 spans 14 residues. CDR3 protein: CASRRGGSNQPQHF. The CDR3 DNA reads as TGCGCCAGCAGAAGGGGAGGGAGCAATCAGCCCCAGCATTTT.

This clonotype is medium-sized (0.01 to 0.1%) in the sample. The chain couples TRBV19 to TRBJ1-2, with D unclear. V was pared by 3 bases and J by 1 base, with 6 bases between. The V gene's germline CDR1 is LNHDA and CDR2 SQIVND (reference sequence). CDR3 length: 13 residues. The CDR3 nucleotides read TGTGCCAGTAGTATCGAGGGTAACTATGGCTACACCTTC. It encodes CASSIEGNYGYTF. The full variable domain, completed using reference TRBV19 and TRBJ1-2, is DGGITQSPKYLFRKEGQNVTLSCEQNLNHDAMYWYRQDPGQGLRLIYYSQIVNDFQKGDIAEGYSVSREKKESFPLTVTSAQKNPTAFYLCASSIEGNYGYTFGSGTRLTVV.